The 27 T cell receptor beta chains below all came from one sample that was sequenced in a study of regulatory T cells in long-lasting Graves disease (dated by TCRdb to about 2021). Library generation was performed with multiplex PCR. TCRdb shows the sequencer as Illumina HiSeq 4000. TCR beta libraries were built with iRepertoire HTBI primers and Arm-PCR amplification of CDR3 regions. Through fastp at Q25 and MiXCR, TCRdb rebuilt clones from the public reads, retaining in-frame beta chains. Duplicate CDR3 protein sequences are folded into a single record with the most common DNA and genes. The sample has hundreds of thousands of distinct CDR3 sequences on record, around 16% of them singletons. Roughly 25% of the sample is held by the ten biggest clonotypes. The sample's time point label is to be understood as: newly diagnosed GD, antithyroid drugs for less than 3 months. For both TCR sequencing and RNA sequencing, RNA was extracted from PBMCs using TRIzol.

This same sample was also taken into another study, of T cells in Graves' hyperthyroidism and ophthalmopathy.

The sample consisted of peripheral blood mononuclear cells (PBMCs), taken at new diagnosis, from a patient treated with antithyroid drugs. The receptors come from a woman aged 35-65 years with Graves disease. Donor details come from another sample of the same person, matched by shared clones.

This clonotype was recorded many times. This chain connects TRBV5-4 to TRBJ1-2; D possibly corresponds to TRBD1 (6 bases). Per the germline V gene, CDR1 is SGHNT and CDR2 is YYREEE (reference sequence). V was trimmed by 4 bases and J by 0 bases, leaving 10 bases between them. CDR3 length: 14 residues. CDR3 region: CASSRGTTNYGYTF. For the CDR3, the DNA is TGTGCCAGCAGCAGAGGGACAACTAACTATGGCTACACCTTC.

This clonotype was picked up a small number of times. The chain carries TRBV9 and TRBJ2-2; D is unresolved. Germline V lookup: CDR1 SGDLS, CDR2 YYNGEE. V lost 5 bases, J lost 7 bases, and 12 bases lay in between. The CDR3 is 13 amino acids. CDR3 DNA: TGTGCCAGCAGTTACCTCCAAGGCGGGGAGCTGTTTTTT. Encoded protein: CASSYLQGGELFF.

Concerning this clonotype itself: A far bigger clonotype differs at one base, so this is likely a read error. The chain couples TRBV9 to TRBJ2-7; D uncertain. The CDR3 contains 10 residues. V lost 3 bases and J 2 bases, leaving 0 bases between the germline ends. The germline V gene has CDR1 SGDLS and CDR2 YYNGEE. CDR3 region: CASSAYEQYF. DNA of the CDR3: TGTGCCAGCAGCGCCTACGAGCAGTACTTC.

V is TRBV6-2 or TRBV6-3 and J is TRBJ1-1; weak D call: TRBD1 (5 bases). CDR1 and CDR2 from the germline V gene are MNHEY and SVGEGT. Between the trimmed V and J ends, which lost 8 bases and 5 bases, there was a span of 15 bases. This CDR3 has 13 amino acids. The CDR3 sequence: CASPRAGGTEAFF. The CDR3 bases are TGTGCCAGCCCTAGAGCCGGGGGTACTGAAGCTTTCTTT.

In this sample, this clonotype turned up many times. The V gene is TRBV7-9, the J gene TRBJ2-1; 7 nucleotides match TRBD2. CDR1 is SEHNR, CDR2 FQNEAQ, per germline (reference sequence). The V segment lost 2 bases and the J segment 6 bases; nucleotides outside the gene matches: 4. The CDR3 contains 14 residues. The DNA for the CDR3 is TGTGCCAGCAGCTTATTGGCTAGCGGCAATGAGCAGTTCTTC. This encodes CASSLLASGNEQFF.

The sample holds many counts of this clonotype. The rearrangement links TRBV20-1 to TRBJ2-3; D remains unclear. Trimming left V 0 bases short and J 5 bases short, with 9 bases between. Germline CDR1 reads DFQATT; CDR2 reads SNEGSKA (reference sequence). This CDR3 spans 13 amino acids. Here the CDR3 reads CSARDQELDTQYF. Here the CDR3 DNA reads TGCAGTGCTAGAGATCAGGAGTTAGATACGCAGTATTTT.

In this sample, this clonotype turned up a few times. The V gene is TRBV5-1, the J gene TRBJ2-2; TRBD1 aligns across 7 bases. V gave up 2 bases and J gave up 7 bases; unmatched junction bases: 5. Germline lookup yields CDR1 SGHRS and CDR2 YFSETQ. CDR3 length: 14 amino acids. The CDR3, as DNA: TGCGCCAGCAGCTTACGACAGGGACACGGGGAGCTGTTTTTT. Its translation: CASSLRQGHGELFF.

This clonotype was observed at least ten times. The V gene is TRBV20-1, the J gene TRBJ2-3, with D perhaps TRBD1 (7 bases). Per the germline V gene, CDR1 is DFQATT and CDR2 is SNEGSKA (reference sequence). CDR3 length: 15 residues. Trimming took off 0 bases at V and 3 bases at J, with 13 bases between the two ends. The chain's CDR3 is CSARDSQGRTDTQYF. CDR3 DNA sequence: TGCAGTGCTAGAGATTCACAGGGGAGGACAGATACGCAGTATTTT.

This clonotype has at least ten counts. The chain joins TRBV12-3 or TRBV12-4 to TRBJ1-1; perhaps TRBD1 as D (5 bases). Deletions cut 5 bases from V and 3 bases from J, with 16 bases between. This CDR3 is built from 15 residues. This CDR3 reads CASSPSSGTYTEAFF. CDR3 DNA sequence: TGTGCCAGCAGTCCTTCGTCGGGGACGTACACTGAAGCTTTCTTT.

The chain uses TRBV4-1 and TRBJ2-2; TRBD2 matches 7 bases. In germline, CDR1 is MGHRA, CDR2 YSYEKL. With 0 bases clipped from V and 1 base from J, the junction kept 5 bases outside the gene matches. CDR3 length: 17 residues. The CDR3 DNA reads TGCGCCAGCAGCCAAGATCCGGCTAGCGGGAACACCGGGGAGCTGTTTTTT. This translates into CASSQDPASGNTGELFF.

This clonotype has just a few counts. V is TRBV29-1 and J is TRBJ1-2; 7 bases fit TRBD1. The CDR3 runs to 14 residues. V trimming: 3 bases; J trimming: 5 bases; junction bases outside the gene matches: 9. In germline, CDR1 is SQVTM, CDR2 ANQGSEA. The CDR3 protein is CSVDAGQDTYGYTF. DNA for the CDR3: TGCAGCGTTGATGCCGGACAGGATACATATGGCTACACCTTC.

This clonotype was counted many times. This chain links TRBV12-5 with TRBJ2-1, with unresolved D. Germline V CDR1 and CDR2: LGHNT, FRNRAP. V was shortened by 6 bases and J by 7 bases, with 10 bases between the two germline ends. The CDR3 sequence is 12 residues long. The CDR3 DNA follows: TGTGCTAGTGGACTGATGGGGAATGAGCAGTTCTTC. Protein product: CASGLMGNEQFF. The full variable domain, its missing parts supplied by reference TRBV12-5 and TRBJ2-1, is DARVTQTPRHKVTEMGQEVTMRCQPILGHNTVFWYRQTMMQGLELLAYFRNRAPLDDSGMPKDRFSAEMPDATLATLKIQPSEPRDSAVYFCASGLMGNEQFFGPGTRLTVL.

This clonotype was recorded at least ten times. V and J are TRBV7-2 and TRBJ2-1; D perhaps matches TRBD2 (5 bases). CDR3 length: 13 amino acids. The germline CDR1 and CDR2 sequences are SGHTA and FQGNSA. The germline V and J ends were trimmed by 3 bases and 6 bases, with 9 bases remaining between them. The CDR3 sequence is CASSFAEVNEQFF. In DNA form, the CDR3 reads TGTGCCAGCAGCTTCGCGGAGGTCAATGAGCAGTTCTTC.

At least ten counts were recorded for this clonotype. V usage is TRBV2 and J usage is TRBJ1-5; D not resolved. This CDR3 region has 14 residues. Germline CDR1 and CDR2: SNHLY and FYNNEI. The V end was cut by 4 bases, the J end by 0 bases, with 7 bases between. The CDR3 is CASSGVYSNQPQHF. The CDR3 region has the DNA TGTGCCAGCAGTGGAGTTTATAGCAATCAGCCCCAGCATTTT.

The chain links TRBV12-3 or TRBV12-4 to TRBJ1-1, with TRBD1 identical over 10 bases. CDR3 length: 19 amino acids. V dropped 3 bases and J dropped 3; count of bases not matched to a gene: 16. Written as DNA, the CDR3 is TGTGCCAGCAGTTTCTCCCGGGACAGGGGTTTCATTCGCGACACTGAAGCTTTCTTT. Translated: CASSFSRDRGFIRDTEAFF.

This clonotype was seen a handful of times. An end of the junction differs from the germline gene, which may be a read error. The chain has TRBV12-3 or TRBV12-4 and TRBJ2-7; D remains unclear. This CDR3 is 12 amino acids long. The CDR3 sequence: CASSLISYGQYF. The CDR3 DNA sequence: TGTGCCAGCAGTCTCATCTCCTACGGGCAGTACTTC.

This clonotype was observed at least ten times. The chain carries TRBV27 and TRBJ2-7, with D perhaps TRBD2 (5 bases). There are 15 residues in the CDR3. Looked up from germline, CDR1 is MNHEY and CDR2 is SMNVEV (reference sequence). The V end lost 8 bases, the J end lost 0 bases, and 17 bases lay between the germline ends. The CDR3 DNA follows: TGTGCCAGCGCCCCCCGAGGAGCGGACTCCTACGAGCAGTACTTC. Its protein product is CASAPRGADSYEQYF.

Concerning this clonotype: A much bigger clone sits one base away, suggesting this may be a read error. The chain employs TRBV7-9 and TRBJ2-7, with D perhaps being TRBD1 or TRBD2 (5 bases each). With 7 bases removed from V and 0 bases from J, the gap between germline ends came to 19 bases. This CDR3 has 16 amino acids. Germline CDR1 reads SEHNR; CDR2 reads FQNEAQ (reference sequence). The CDR3, as DNA: TGTGCCAGCAACTTTTCCGCAGGGACCAGCTCCTACGAGCAGTACTTC. The encoded protein is CASNFSAGTSSYEQYF.

This clonotype occurred a few times. This chain joins TRBV11-3 and TRBJ1-1; a weak D match, TRBD1 (5 bases). This CDR3 spans 14 amino acids. Per germline, CDR1 SGHNT and CDR2 YENEEA. V was cut by 5 bases and J by 4 bases, with 14 bases left in between. CDR3 DNA: TGTGCCAGCAGCCCCGGTGGGGCGACCACTGAAGCTTTCTTT. As protein: CASSPGGATTEAFF. The full variable domain, with the rest looked up from reference TRBV11-3 and TRBJ1-1, is EAGVVQSPRYKIIEKKQPVAFWCNPISGHNTLYWYLQNLGQGPELLIRYENEEAVDDSQLPKDRFSAERLKGVDSTLKIQPAELGDSAVYLCASSPGGATTEAFFGQGTRLTVV.

This clonotype was seen many times. This chain joins TRBV11-2 and TRBJ2-3; 8 bases line up with TRBD1. With 3 bases clipped from V and 0 bases from J, the junction kept 5 bases outside the gene matches. Germline CDR1 and CDR2: SGHAT and FQNNGV. The CDR3 consists of 16 residues. CDR3 loop: CASSLTGTGSTDTQYF. The DNA for the CDR3 is TGTGCCAGCAGCTTGACCGGGACAGGCAGCACAGATACGCAGTATTTT.

J is TRBJ1-3 and V is TRBV10-3; 8 nucleotides match TRBD1. CDR1 is ENHRY, CDR2 SYGVKD, per germline. This CDR3 spans 17 amino acids. Germline trimming cut 4 bases from V and 4 bases from J; bases unmatched to any gene: 12. DNA for the CDR3: TGTGCCATCAGTGCTTTCTCCCGACAGGGGCAAGGAAACACCATATATTTT. This codes for CAISAFSRQGQGNTIYF.

This clonotype was seen a handful of times. This chain uses TRBV12-3 or TRBV12-4 with TRBJ2-5, with 9 bases matching TRBD2. With 1 base clipped from V and 2 bases from J, the junction kept 5 bases outside the gene matches. This CDR3 has 16 amino acids. As DNA, the CDR3 is TGTGCCAGCAGTTTAGACATTAGCGGGGGACAAGAGACCCAGTACTTC. This gives the protein CASSLDISGGQETQYF.

The chain joins TRBV19 to TRBJ1-1, with D unresolved. V was clipped by 1 base and J by 1 base, with 7 bases between them. Germline values: CDR1 LNHDA, CDR2 SQIVND (reference sequence). This CDR3 has 14 amino acids. CDR3 bases: TGTGCCAGTAGTATAGTGGCGGAGAACACTGAAGCTTTCTTT. Encoded protein: CASSIVAENTEAFF. The full variable domain, with the rest looked up from reference TRBV19 and TRBJ1-1, is DGGITQSPKYLFRKEGQNVTLSCEQNLNHDAMYWYRQDPGQGLRLIYYSQIVNDFQKGDIAEGYSVSREKKESFPLTVTSAQKNPTAFYLCASSIVAENTEAFFGQGTRLTVV.

Details on this clonotype: Possible read error: a much larger clone is one base away. The conserved closing phenylalanine or tryptophan is absent in this CDR3, likely reflecting a read error. This sequence joins TRBV6-1 and TRBJ1-5; D perhaps matches TRBD1 (6 bases). CDR3 length: 13 amino acids. Germline CDR1 MNHNS, CDR2 SASEGT. V was cut by 7 bases and J by 4 bases, with 11 bases left in between. The CDR3 nucleotides are TGTGCCAGCACTCAACAGGGAAATCAGCCCCAGCATTCT. Amino acids: CASTQQGNQPQHS.

This clonotype was picked up a small number of times. This chain uses TRBV6-2 or TRBV6-3 with TRBJ1-2; 9 bases are shared with TRBD1. The CDR3 runs 13 residues. The V and J ends lost 4 bases and 8 bases, in that order; junction bases with no gene match: 5. Germline V lookup: CDR1 MNHEY, CDR2 SVGEGT. The CDR3 nucleotides are TGTGCCAGCAGTTCCATGACAGGGGGAGGCTACACCTTC. Protein product: CASSSMTGGGYTF.

Ten or more counts support this clonotype. The chain employs TRBV7-8 and TRBJ1-2; no reliable D call. Trimming stripped 5 bases from V and 7 bases from J, with 20 bases between. From germline, CDR1 is SGHVS and CDR2 FQNEAQ. The CDR3 has 15 amino acids. CDR3 protein: CASSVGGGLSGGYTF. The CDR3 DNA reads TGTGCCAGCAGCGTCGGAGGCGGGCTAAGCGGTGGCTACACCTTC.

The count of this clonotype is one. This may arise from a read error, as a much more abundant clone is one base away. The chain carries TRBV18 and TRBJ1-1, with 11 positions matching TRBD1. This CDR3 is 14 amino acids long. The trim removed 8 bases at V and 5 bases at J, leaving 7 bases unmatched. Germline loops: CDR1 KGHSH, CDR2 LQKENI. CDR3 DNA sequence: TGTGCCAGCCCTCGGGACAGGGGGATGACTGAAGCTTTCTTT. It translates to CASPRDRGMTEAFF.